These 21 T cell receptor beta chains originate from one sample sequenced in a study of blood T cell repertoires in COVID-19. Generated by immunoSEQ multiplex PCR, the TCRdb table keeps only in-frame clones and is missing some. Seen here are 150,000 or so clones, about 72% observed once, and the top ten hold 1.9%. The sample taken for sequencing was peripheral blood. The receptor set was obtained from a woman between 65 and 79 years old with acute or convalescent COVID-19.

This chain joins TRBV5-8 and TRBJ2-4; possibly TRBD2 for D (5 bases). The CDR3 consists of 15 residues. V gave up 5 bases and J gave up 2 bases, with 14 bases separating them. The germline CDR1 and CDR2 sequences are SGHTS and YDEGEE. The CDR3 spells CASSARGMTKNIQYF. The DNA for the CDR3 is TGTGCCAGCAGTGCTCGAGGGATGACCAAAAACATTCAGTACTTC.

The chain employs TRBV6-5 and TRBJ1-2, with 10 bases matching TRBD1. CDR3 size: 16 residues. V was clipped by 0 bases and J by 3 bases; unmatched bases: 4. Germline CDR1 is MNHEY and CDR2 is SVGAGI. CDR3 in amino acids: CASSYSDRGRDYGYTF. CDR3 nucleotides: TGTGCCAGCAGTTACTCGGACAGGGGGAGAGACTATGGCTACACCTTC.

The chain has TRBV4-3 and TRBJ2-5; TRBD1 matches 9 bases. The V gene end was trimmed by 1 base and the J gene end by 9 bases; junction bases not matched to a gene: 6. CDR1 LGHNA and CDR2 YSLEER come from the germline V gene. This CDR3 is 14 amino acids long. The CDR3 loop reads CASSQAPGTGPQYF. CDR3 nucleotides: TGCGCCAGCAGCCAAGCTCCCGGGACAGGGCCCCAGTACTTC.

The CDR3 bases are TGTGCCAGCAGCCGGGACAGACACGAAAAACTGTTTTTT. It is translated as CASSRDRHEKLFF. The chain couples TRBV11-2 to TRBJ1-4; 7 bases line up with TRBD1. Per germline, CDR1 SGHAT and CDR2 FQNNGV. Trimming took 5 bases from V and 8 from J; bases not matched to a gene: 5. This CDR3 contains 13 residues.

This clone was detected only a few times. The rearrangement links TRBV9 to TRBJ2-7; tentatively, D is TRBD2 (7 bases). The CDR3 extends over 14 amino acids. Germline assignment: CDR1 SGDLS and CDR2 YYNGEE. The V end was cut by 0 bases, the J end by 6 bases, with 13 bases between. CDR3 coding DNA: TGTGCCAGCAGCGTAGGGGGAGGGGGTCGCGAGCAGTACTTC. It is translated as CASSVGGGGREQYF. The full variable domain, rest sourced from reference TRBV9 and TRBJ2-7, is DSGVTQTPKHLITATGQRVTLRCSPRSGDLSVYWYQQSLDQGLQFLIQYYNGEERAKGNILERFSAQQFPDLHSELNLSSLELGDSALYFCASSVGGGGREQYFGPGTRLTVT.

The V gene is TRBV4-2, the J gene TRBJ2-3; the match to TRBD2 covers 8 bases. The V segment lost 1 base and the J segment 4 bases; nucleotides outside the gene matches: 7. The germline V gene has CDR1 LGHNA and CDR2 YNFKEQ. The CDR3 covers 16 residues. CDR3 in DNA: TGTGCCAGCAGCCAAGGTAATAGCGGGAAGGCAGATACGCAGTATTTT. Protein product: CASSQGNSGKADTQYF.

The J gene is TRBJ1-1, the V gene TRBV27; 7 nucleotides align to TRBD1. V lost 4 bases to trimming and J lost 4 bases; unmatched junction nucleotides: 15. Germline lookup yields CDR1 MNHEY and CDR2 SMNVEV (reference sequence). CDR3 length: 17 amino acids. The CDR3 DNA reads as TGTGCCAGCAGTTCATCAGTTCGCCGATCAGGGGGCACTGAAGCTTTCTTT. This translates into CASSSSVRRSGGTEAFF.

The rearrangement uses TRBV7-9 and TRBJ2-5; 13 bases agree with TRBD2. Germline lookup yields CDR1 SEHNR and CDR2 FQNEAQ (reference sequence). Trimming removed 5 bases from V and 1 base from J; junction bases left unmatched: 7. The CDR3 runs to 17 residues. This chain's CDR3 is CASSRLTSGGSQETQYF. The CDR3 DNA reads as TGTGCCAGCAGCCGATTGACTAGCGGGGGGTCCCAAGAGACCCAGTACTTC.

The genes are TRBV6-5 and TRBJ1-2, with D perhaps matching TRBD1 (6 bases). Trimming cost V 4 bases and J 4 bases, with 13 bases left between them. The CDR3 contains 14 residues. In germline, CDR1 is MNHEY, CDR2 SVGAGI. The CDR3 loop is CASSFNRDAYGYTF. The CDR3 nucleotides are TGTGCCAGCAGTTTCAACAGGGATGCCTATGGCTACACCTTC.

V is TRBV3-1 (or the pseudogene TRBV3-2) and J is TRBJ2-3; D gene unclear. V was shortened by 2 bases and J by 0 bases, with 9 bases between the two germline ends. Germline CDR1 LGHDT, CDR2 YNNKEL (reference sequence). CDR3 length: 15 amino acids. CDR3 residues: CASSQPPVSTDTQYF. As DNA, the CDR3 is TGTGCCAGCAGCCAACCCCCGGTTAGCACAGATACGCAGTATTTT.

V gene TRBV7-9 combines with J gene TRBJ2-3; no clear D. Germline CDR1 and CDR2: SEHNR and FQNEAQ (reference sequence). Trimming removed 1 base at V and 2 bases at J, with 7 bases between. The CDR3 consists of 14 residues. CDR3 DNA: TGTGCCAGCAGCTTAGGATGGGCCACAGATACGCAGTATTTT. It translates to CASSLGWATDTQYF.

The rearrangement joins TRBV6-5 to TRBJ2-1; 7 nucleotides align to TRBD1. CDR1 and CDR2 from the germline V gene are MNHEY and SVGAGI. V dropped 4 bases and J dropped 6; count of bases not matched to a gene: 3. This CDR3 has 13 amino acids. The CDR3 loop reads CASSSGTANEQFF. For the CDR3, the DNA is TGTGCCAGCAGTTCAGGGACAGCCAATGAGCAGTTCTTC.

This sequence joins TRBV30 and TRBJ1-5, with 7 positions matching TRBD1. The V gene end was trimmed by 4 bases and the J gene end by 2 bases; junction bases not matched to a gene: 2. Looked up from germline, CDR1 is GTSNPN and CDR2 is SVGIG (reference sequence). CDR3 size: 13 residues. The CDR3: CAWTQGGNQPQHF. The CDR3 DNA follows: TGTGCCTGGACCCAGGGGGGCAATCAGCCCCAGCATTTT. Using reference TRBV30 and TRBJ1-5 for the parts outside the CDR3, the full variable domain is SQTIHQWPATLVQPVGSPLSLECTVEGTSNPNLYWYRQAAGRGLQLLFYSVGIGQISSEVPQNLSASRPQDRQFILSSKKLLLSDSGFYLCAWTQGGNQPQHFGDGTRLSIL.

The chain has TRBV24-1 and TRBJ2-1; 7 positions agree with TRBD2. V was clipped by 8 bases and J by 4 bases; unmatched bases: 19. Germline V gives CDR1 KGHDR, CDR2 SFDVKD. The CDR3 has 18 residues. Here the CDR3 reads CATKGGAGETSTYNEQFF. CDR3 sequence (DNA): TGTGCCACCAAGGGCGGGGCGGGAGAGACCTCAACATACAATGAGCAGTTCTTC.

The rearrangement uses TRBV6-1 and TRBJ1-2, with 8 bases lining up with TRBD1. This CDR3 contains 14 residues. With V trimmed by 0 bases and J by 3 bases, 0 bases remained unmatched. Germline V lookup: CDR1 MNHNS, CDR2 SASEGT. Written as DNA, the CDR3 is TGTGCCAGCAGTGAAGCGACAGGGGACTATGGCTACACCTTC. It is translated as CASSEATGDYGYTF.

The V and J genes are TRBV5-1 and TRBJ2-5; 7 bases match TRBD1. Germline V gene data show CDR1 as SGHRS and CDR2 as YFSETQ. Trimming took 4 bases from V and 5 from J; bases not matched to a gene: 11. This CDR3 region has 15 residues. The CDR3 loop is CASSPEADRPETQYF. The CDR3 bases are TGCGCCAGCAGCCCAGAGGCGGACAGGCCTGAGACCCAGTACTTC.

Here the CDR3 reads CASSIDGPGRGRETQYF. The CDR3 DNA reads TGTGCCAGTAGTATAGACGGTCCGGGCAGAGGGAGAGAGACCCAGTACTTC. This chain links TRBV19 with TRBJ2-5; D possibly corresponds to TRBD2 (5 bases). Germline V gene data show CDR1 as LNHDA and CDR2 as SQIVND (reference sequence). The CDR3 contains 17 residues. V lost 0 bases, J lost 4 bases, and 18 bases lay in between.

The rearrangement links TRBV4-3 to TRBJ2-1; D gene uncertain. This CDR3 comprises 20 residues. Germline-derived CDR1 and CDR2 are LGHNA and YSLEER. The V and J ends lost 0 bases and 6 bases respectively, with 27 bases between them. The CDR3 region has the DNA TGCGCCAGCAGCCAAGACAGCTACATACTGTCTAGAGGTATGGGCAATGAGCAGTTCTTC. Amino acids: CASSQDSYILSRGMGNEQFF.

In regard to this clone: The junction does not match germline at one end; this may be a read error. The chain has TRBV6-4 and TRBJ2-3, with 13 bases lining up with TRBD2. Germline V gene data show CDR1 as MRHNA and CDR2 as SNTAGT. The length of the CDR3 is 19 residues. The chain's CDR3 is CASNDGWTSGSHNTDTQYF. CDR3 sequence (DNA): TGTGCCAGCAATGACGGTTGGACTAGCGGGAGTCACAACACAGATACGCAGTATTTT.

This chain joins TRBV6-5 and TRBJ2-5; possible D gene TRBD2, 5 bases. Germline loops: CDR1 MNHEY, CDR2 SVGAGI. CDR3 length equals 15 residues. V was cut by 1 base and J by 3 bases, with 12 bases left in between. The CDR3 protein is CASSYYGSLEETQYF. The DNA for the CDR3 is TGTGCCAGCAGTTACTATGGGAGCTTGGAAGAGACCCAGTACTTC.

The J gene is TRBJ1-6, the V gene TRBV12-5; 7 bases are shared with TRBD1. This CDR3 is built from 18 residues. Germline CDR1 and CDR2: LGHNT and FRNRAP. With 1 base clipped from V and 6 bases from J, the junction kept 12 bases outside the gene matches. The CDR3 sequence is CASGLALTRGQGNSPLHF. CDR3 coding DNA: TGTGCTAGTGGTTTGGCCTTAACTAGGGGGCAAGGTAATTCACCCCTCCACTTT.